Below are 27 T cell receptor beta chains sequenced from a single sample in a study of identical twins. One entry per CDR3 protein results from TCRdb running MiXCR on the 5' RACE reads. The table records under 800,000 distinct CDR3 sequences, 21% of them present only once. These same records also appear under a second study, on T cells expressing NK-cell markers.

The sequenced sample consisted of PBMCs. These TCRs come from a woman in her late teens or twenties in good health.

Ten or more counts support this clonotype. This chain uses TRBV20-1 with TRBJ2-1, with D unclear. This CDR3 contains 14 residues. Between the trimmed V and J ends, which lost 0 bases and 7 bases, there was a span of 13 bases. Germline V gene data show CDR1 as DFQATT and CDR2 as SNEGSKA (reference sequence). The CDR3 loop is CSARDTYDQNEQFF. In DNA, the CDR3 is TGCAGTGCTAGAGACACCTACGACCAGAATGAGCAGTTCTTC.

The V gene is TRBV11-2, the J gene TRBJ2-7, with D unresolved. This CDR3 spans 15 amino acids. Looked up from germline, CDR1 is SGHAT and CDR2 is FQNNGV. With 6 bases removed from V and 4 bases from J, the gap between germline ends came to 19 bases. The CDR3 is CASSQLRILEYEQYF. DNA for the CDR3: TGTGCCAGCAGTCAGCTCCGGATCCTCGAGTACGAGCAGTACTTC.

V gene TRBV11-2 combines with J gene TRBJ1-5; 8 bases agree with TRBD1. The V gene end was trimmed by 3 bases and the J gene end by 10 bases; junction bases not matched to a gene: 8. The CDR3 runs to 14 residues. Germline lookup yields CDR1 SGHAT and CDR2 FQNNGV. CDR3: CASSFGQGESPQHF. Here the CDR3 DNA reads TGTGCCAGCAGCTTTGGACAGGGAGAAAGCCCCCAGCATTTT. Full variable domain (missing parts from reference TRBV11-2 and TRBJ1-5): EAGVAQSPRYKIIEKRQSVAFWCNPISGHATLYWYQQILGQGPKLLIQFQNNGVVDDSQLPKDRFSAERLKGVDSTLKIQPAKLEDSAVYLCASSFGQGESPQHFGDGTRLSIL.

This clonotype has more than one count but fewer than ten. The V gene is TRBV6-4, the J gene TRBJ2-2; the match to TRBD1 covers 9 bases. Per the germline V gene, CDR1 is MRHNA and CDR2 is SNTAGT. Trimming removed 0 bases from V and 3 bases from J; junction bases left unmatched: 2. The CDR3 has 16 residues. CDR3 amino acids: CASSDSTGGDTGELFF. In DNA form, the CDR3 reads TGTGCCAGCAGTGACTCGACAGGGGGGGACACCGGGGAGCTGTTTTTT.

The chain joins TRBV15 to TRBJ2-6; no clear D. CDR3 size: 18 residues. The germline V gene encodes CDR1 LNHNV and CDR2 YYDKDF (reference sequence). V was cut by 3 bases and J by 0 bases, with 15 bases left in between. The chain's CDR3 is CATSSSNNYYSGANVLTF. The CDR3 DNA is TGTGCCACCAGCAGCTCTAACAATTATTACTCTGGGGCCAACGTCCTGACTTTC.

Concerning this clonotype: This may be a read error: a much more frequent sequence differs by one nucleotide. This chain joins TRBV5-5 and TRBJ2-5; tentative D call: TRBD2 (5 bases). The CDR3 loop spans 14 amino acids. Germline CDR1 SGHKS, CDR2 YYEKEE (reference sequence). V was pared by 0 bases and J by 1 base, with 7 bases between. CDR3 in DNA: TGTGCCAGCAGCTTGGGAGCGGTCCAAGAGACCCAGTACTTC. Encoded protein: CASSLGAVQETQYF.

The chain is built from TRBV27 and TRBJ2-1; 11 bases agree with TRBD2. This CDR3 is built from 19 residues. The V gene's germline CDR1 is MNHEY and CDR2 SMNVEV (reference sequence). The V and J ends lost 5 bases and 5 bases, in that order; junction bases with no gene match: 17. CDR3 residues: CASSALTSGARGVHNEQFF. The CDR3 DNA reads as TGTGCCAGCAGTGCGTTGACTAGCGGGGCTCGAGGGGTCCACAATGAGCAGTTCTTC.

This clonotype was detected ten times or more. The CDR3 is CSVGTGGFTGELFF. CDR3 DNA sequence: TGCAGCGTTGGGACAGGGGGCTTCACCGGGGAGCTGTTTTTT. The chain combines TRBV29-1 with TRBJ2-2; the match to TRBD1 covers 11 bases. Trimming at V came to 4 bases and at J to 4 bases, leaving 2 bases not matched to a gene. Germline V gene sequence: CDR1 SQVTM, CDR2 ANQGSEA. This CDR3 spans 14 amino acids.

The gene calls are TRBV5-4 and TRBJ2-1, with 7 nucleotides matching TRBD2. The CDR3 is 13 residues long. Trimming removed 0 bases from V and 11 bases from J; junction bases left unmatched: 5. Germline V gives CDR1 SGHNT, CDR2 YYREEE (reference sequence). CDR3 sequence (DNA): TGTGCCAGCAGCTTGGCCCGGCGGGAGCAGCAGTTCTTC. The encoded protein is CASSLARREQQFF.

The sample holds a few counts of this clonotype. This chain joins TRBV6-5 and TRBJ2-3, with D perhaps given as TRBD1 or TRBD2 (5 bases each). CDR1 is MNHEY, CDR2 SVGAGI, per germline. Deletions cut 4 bases from V and 5 bases from J, with 10 bases between. The CDR3 totals 13 residues. The CDR3 DNA reads as TGTGCCAGCAGTTGGGGGTTAAGAGATACGCAGTATTTT. It yields the protein CASSWGLRDTQYF.

This chain connects TRBV12-3 or TRBV12-4 to TRBJ2-5; TRBD1 matches at 7 bases. V shed 4 bases, J shed 2 bases, and the junction held 1 base outside the gene matches. The CDR3 totals 13 residues. CDR3 residues: CASSYRGQETQYF. In nucleotides, the CDR3 is TGTGCCAGCAGTTACAGGGGTCAAGAGACCCAGTACTTC.

Ten or more counts support this clonotype. This chain connects TRBV12-3 or TRBV12-4 to TRBJ1-2, with D possibly being TRBD1 (6 bases). This CDR3 is 15 amino acids long. The V end was cut by 1 base, the J end by 4 bases, with 13 bases between. The CDR3 bases are TGTGCCAGCAGTTTAGATCAGACAGGTGCCTATGGCTACACCTTC. Amino acid sequence: CASSLDQTGAYGYTF.

This chain uses TRBV3-1 with TRBJ1-3; perhaps TRBD1 as D (5 bases). Germline lookup yields CDR1 LGHDT and CDR2 YNNKEL (reference sequence). This CDR3 has 15 amino acids. Trimming left V 1 base short and J 0 bases short, with 7 bases between. In nucleotides, the CDR3 is TGTGCCAGCAGCCAAGGGGACCACTCTGGAAACACCATATATTTT. This translates into CASSQGDHSGNTIYF.

With respect to this clonotype: This clone may be a read error of a much larger clone one base away. The J gene is TRBJ1-2, the V gene TRBV11-2; possible D gene TRBD1, 5 bases. Germline V CDR1 and CDR2: SGHAT, FQNNGV. The CDR3 has 14 residues. Trimming cost V 5 bases and J 0 bases, with 10 bases left between them. The CDR3 sequence is CASSPATANYGYTF. CDR3 coding DNA: TGTGCCAGCAGCCCCGCGACAGCTAACTATGGCTACACCTTC.

The gene calls are TRBV5-1 and TRBJ2-7; D is uncertain. CDR3 size: 15 residues. The V gene's germline CDR1 is SGHRS and CDR2 YFSETQ. With 3 bases removed from V and 4 bases from J, the gap between germline ends came to 17 bases. The CDR3 is CASSWRAGKGYEQYF. As DNA, the CDR3 is TGCGCCAGCAGCTGGCGAGCTGGGAAGGGTTACGAGCAGTACTTC.

This clonotype was counted at least ten times. The chain couples TRBV29-1 to TRBJ2-2, with 7 bases aligning to TRBD2. The germline CDR1 and CDR2 sequences are SQVTM and ANQGSEA. The junction had 13 bases not matched to a gene; V was cut back by 6 bases and J by 6 bases. This CDR3 comprises 15 residues. The DNA of the CDR3 is TGCAGCGTGCTAACCGCGGGAGTGGTCGCCGGGGAGCTGTTTTTT. It specifies CSVLTAGVVAGELFF.

The V gene is TRBV12-3 or TRBV12-4, the J gene TRBJ2-2, with TRBD1 matching over 9 bases. The CDR3 totals 15 residues. With 5 bases clipped from V and 5 bases from J, the junction kept 6 bases outside the gene matches. The CDR3 region has the DNA TGTGCCAGCAGTCCCACAGGGGGCTGGACCGGGGAGCTGTTTTTT. Translation: CASSPTGGWTGELFF.

The chain uses TRBV3-1 and TRBJ2-1; D perhaps matches TRBD2 (6 bases). The germline V gene has CDR1 LGHDT and CDR2 YNNKEL (reference sequence). Trimming stripped 3 bases from V and 6 bases from J, with 12 bases between. CDR3 length: 14 amino acids. CDR3: CASSHGGTGNEQFF. The CDR3 DNA reads as TGTGCCAGCAGCCATGGCGGGACTGGCAATGAGCAGTTCTTC.

This rearrangement joins TRBV12-3 or TRBV12-4 to TRBJ1-5; D gene unclear. Trimming shortened V by 6 bases and J by 3 bases, and 12 bases separated the two germline ends. This CDR3 has 14 residues. The CDR3 nucleotides read TGTGCCAGCAGCGGAGGACTCATCAATCAGCCCCAGCATTTT. Translating gives CASSGGLINQPQHF.

This rearrangement joins TRBV7-6 to TRBJ2-3; D unclear. The V gene lost 1 base and the J gene lost 2 bases, with 7 bases spanning the gap. CDR3 length equals 14 residues. Germline lookup yields CDR1 SGHVS and CDR2 FNYEAQ. This CDR3 is CASSLVVATDTQYF. The CDR3 bases are TGTGCCAGCAGCTTAGTGGTCGCCACAGATACGCAGTATTTT.

V usage is TRBV6-2 or TRBV6-3 and J usage is TRBJ2-2, with D perhaps matching TRBD2 (6 bases). The CDR3 has 15 residues. V lost 8 bases, J lost 1 base, and 14 bases lay in between. From germline, CDR1 is MNHEY and CDR2 SVGEGT. CDR3 nucleotide sequence: TGTGCCAGCGGGGTTTTGCGGGAGAACACCGGGGAGCTGTTTTTT. Its protein product is CASGVLRENTGELFF.

The chain recombines TRBV20-1 with TRBJ2-7; the match to TRBD2 covers 9 bases. The V gene end was trimmed by 5 bases and the J gene end by 0 bases; junction bases not matched to a gene: 5. The CDR3 runs to 14 residues. Germline V gives CDR1 DFQATT, CDR2 SNEGSKA (reference sequence). CDR3 region: CSAETSGRSYEQYF. The CDR3 DNA reads TGCAGTGCTGAGACTAGCGGACGCTCCTACGAGCAGTACTTC.

This clonotype was recorded at least ten times. The chain is built from TRBV9 and TRBJ1-1; unclear D gene. Trimming cost V 0 bases and J 3 bases, with 6 bases left between them. Germline-derived CDR1 and CDR2 are SGDLS and YYNGEE. The CDR3 runs 13 residues. In DNA form, the CDR3 reads TGTGCCAGCAGCGTAGTGCGGGACACTGAAGCTTTCTTT. This translates into CASSVVRDTEAFF.

This clonotype showed up just a few times. The genes are TRBV20-1 and TRBJ2-7; D perhaps matches TRBD2 (5 bases). Per the germline V gene, CDR1 is DFQATT and CDR2 is SNEGSKA (reference sequence). Trimming left V 3 bases short and J 3 bases short, with 18 bases between. The CDR3 covers 15 residues. CDR3 sequence reads: CSARGVGRRYYEQYF. The DNA of the CDR3 is TGCAGTGCTAGGGGAGTAGGCAGACGATACTACGAGCAGTACTTC.

This clonotype has a count of ten or more. V usage is TRBV7-9 and J usage is TRBJ2-3; D is unclear. Germline CDR1 reads SEHNR; CDR2 reads FQNEAQ (reference sequence). The CDR3 is 12 residues long. V was cut by 5 bases and J by 5 bases, with 8 bases left in between. CDR3 nucleotides: TGTGCCAGCAGCCCCGTAGGAGATACGCAGTATTTT. This gives the protein CASSPVGDTQYF.

The genes are TRBV9 and TRBJ1-1, with no clear D. CDR1 and CDR2 (germline): SGDLS, YYNGEE. This CDR3 has 14 residues. The V and J ends lost 0 bases and 0 bases respectively, with 6 bases between them. In DNA, the CDR3 is TGTGCCAGCAGCGTAGCGATCATGAACACTGAAGCTTTCTTT. Protein product: CASSVAIMNTEAFF.

This chain uses TRBV19 with TRBJ2-7; a weak D match, TRBD1 (5 bases). The length of the CDR3 is 13 residues. V gave up 3 bases and J gave up 2 bases, with 8 bases separating them. Germline CDR1 reads LNHDA; CDR2 reads SQIVND (reference sequence). The CDR3 coding sequence is TGTGCCAGTAGTATGGGCAGGGCCTACGAGCAGTACTTC. This translates into CASSMGRAYEQYF.